This T cell receptor beta chain came from a study of cytomegalovirus exposure and HLA in healthy donors. For the study at large: T cells numbering 150 million to 200 million yielded some 100 million unique TCR beta sequences in an earlier analysis. Overall study results and limits: Cytomegalovirus status, reportedly, was diagnosed with high specificity and sensitivity by the classifier. Most TCRs appeared rarely, but some public TCRs recurred in many donors.

This clone was recorded many times. Its target is not known. The PCR employed 60 Vbeta primers together with 13 Jbeta primers. Libraries were prepared by immunoSEQ multiplex PCR; TCRdb keeps only in-frame clonotypes and omits some of them. The data contain 110,000 or so clones, around 77% of them singletons. Germline-derived CDR1 and CDR2 are MNHEY and SVGAGI. J gave up 0 bases and V 4 bases, and 5 bases lay outside the gene matches. The CDR3 extends over 15 amino acids. The chain is built from TRBV6-5 and TRBJ1-1; TRBD1 agrees at 7 bases. The sequenced sample consisted of PBMCs. This TCR was recovered from a man between 18 and 35 years old in good health and CMV-seropositive. The CDR3 loop is CASSSRTGMNTEAFF. CDR3 nucleotides: TGTGCCAGCAGTTCGCGGACAGGAATGAACACTGAAGCTTTCTTT.